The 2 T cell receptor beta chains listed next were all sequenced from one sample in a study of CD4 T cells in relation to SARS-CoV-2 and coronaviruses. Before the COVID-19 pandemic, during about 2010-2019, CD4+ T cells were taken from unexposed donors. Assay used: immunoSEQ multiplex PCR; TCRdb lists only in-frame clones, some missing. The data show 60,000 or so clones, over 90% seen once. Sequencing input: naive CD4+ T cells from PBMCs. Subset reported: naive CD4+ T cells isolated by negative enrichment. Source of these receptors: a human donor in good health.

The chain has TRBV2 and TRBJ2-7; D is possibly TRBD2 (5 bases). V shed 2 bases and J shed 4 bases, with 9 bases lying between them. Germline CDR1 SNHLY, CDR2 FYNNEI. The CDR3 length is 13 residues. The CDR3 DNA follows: TGTGCCAGCAGTGAATTGGAGGATTACGAGCAGTACTTC. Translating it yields CASSELEDYEQYF.

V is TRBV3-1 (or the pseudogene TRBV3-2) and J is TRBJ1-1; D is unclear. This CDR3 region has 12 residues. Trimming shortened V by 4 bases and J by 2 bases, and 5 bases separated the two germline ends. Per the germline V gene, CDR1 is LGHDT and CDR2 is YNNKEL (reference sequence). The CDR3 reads CASSRSNTEAFF. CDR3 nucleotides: TGTGCCAGCAGCCGCAGCAACACTGAAGCTTTCTTT.